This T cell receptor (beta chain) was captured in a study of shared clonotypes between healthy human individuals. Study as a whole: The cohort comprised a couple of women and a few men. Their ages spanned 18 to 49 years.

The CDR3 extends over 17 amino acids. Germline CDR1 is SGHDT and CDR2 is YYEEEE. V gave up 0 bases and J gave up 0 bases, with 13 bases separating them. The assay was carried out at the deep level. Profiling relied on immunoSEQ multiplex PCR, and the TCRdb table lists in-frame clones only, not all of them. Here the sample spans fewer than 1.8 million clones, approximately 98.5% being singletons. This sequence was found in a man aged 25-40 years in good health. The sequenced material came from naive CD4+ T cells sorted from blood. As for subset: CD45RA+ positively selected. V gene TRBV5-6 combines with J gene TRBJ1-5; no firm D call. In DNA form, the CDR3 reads TGTGCCAGCAGCTTGGGGGTCGGAGGGAATAGCAATCAGCCCCAGCATTTT. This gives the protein CASSLGVGGNSNQPQHF.